A single sample is the source of the 3 T cell receptor beta chains below, sequenced in a study of PD-L1 blockade in urothelial cancer. Only in-frame clones appear in the TCRdb table, and some are missing; sequencing was by immunoSEQ multiplex PCR. The table shows about 95,000 clones, with around 86% occurring only once. Time point meaning: pretreatment peripheral blood. Sample: PBMCs, taken around atezolizumab (anti-PD-L1) treatment. The receptors originated from a man in his sixties with urothelial cancer.

The chain has TRBV30 and TRBJ2-7; 9 bases map to TRBD1. In germline, CDR1 is GTSNPN, CDR2 SVGIG (reference sequence). This CDR3 has 16 amino acids. Trimming removed 2 bases from V and 1 base from J; junction bases left unmatched: 9. The CDR3 coding sequence is TGTGCCTGGAGTCTCGAGGGACAGGGACGTTCCTACGAGCAGTACTTC. Its translation is CAWSLEGQGRSYEQYF.

This chain uses TRBV11-3 with TRBJ2-1; D is unresolved. Trimming took off 4 bases at V and 5 bases at J, with 9 bases between the two ends. CDR1 and CDR2 from the germline V gene are SGHNT and YENEEA. The CDR3 extends over 13 amino acids. The CDR3 sequence: CASSSGTDNEQFF. CDR3 bases: TGTGCCAGCAGCTCCGGTACGGACAATGAGCAGTTCTTC. Full variable domain (rest looked up from reference TRBV11-3 and TRBJ2-1): EAGVVQSPRYKIIEKKQPVAFWCNPISGHNTLYWYLQNLGQGPELLIRYENEEAVDDSQLPKDRFSAERLKGVDSTLKIQPAELGDSAVYLCASSSGTDNEQFFGPGTRLTVL.

The chain joins TRBV20-1 to TRBJ2-7; D ambiguous. The germline CDR1 and CDR2 sequences are DFQATT and SNEGSKA (reference sequence). V was shortened by 3 bases and J by 5 bases, with 8 bases between the two germline ends. The CDR3 runs 11 residues. CDR3 bases: TGCAGTGCTAGCCGAGCTAACGAGCAGTACTTC. Translated: CSASRANEQYF.